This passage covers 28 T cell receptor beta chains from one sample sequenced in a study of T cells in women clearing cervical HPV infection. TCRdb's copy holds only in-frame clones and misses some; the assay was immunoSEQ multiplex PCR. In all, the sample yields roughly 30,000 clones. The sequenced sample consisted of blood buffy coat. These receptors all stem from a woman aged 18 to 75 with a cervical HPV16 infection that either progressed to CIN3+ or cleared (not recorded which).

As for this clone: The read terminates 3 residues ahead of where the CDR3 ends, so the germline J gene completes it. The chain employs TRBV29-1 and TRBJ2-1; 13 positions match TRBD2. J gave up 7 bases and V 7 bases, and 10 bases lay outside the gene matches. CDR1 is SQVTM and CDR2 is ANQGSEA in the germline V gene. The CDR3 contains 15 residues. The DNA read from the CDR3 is TGCAGCGGGACTAGCGGGGGAACTGTCACTAATGAG. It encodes CSGTSGGTVTNE. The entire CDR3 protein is CSGTSGGTVTNEQFF.

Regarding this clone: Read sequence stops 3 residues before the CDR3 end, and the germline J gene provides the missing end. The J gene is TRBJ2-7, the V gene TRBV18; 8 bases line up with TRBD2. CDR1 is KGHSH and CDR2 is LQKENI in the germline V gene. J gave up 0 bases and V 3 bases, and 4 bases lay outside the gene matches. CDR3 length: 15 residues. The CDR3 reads CASSPSSGISYEQYF. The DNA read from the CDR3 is TGTGCCAGCTCACCGAGTAGCGGGATCTCCTACGAG.

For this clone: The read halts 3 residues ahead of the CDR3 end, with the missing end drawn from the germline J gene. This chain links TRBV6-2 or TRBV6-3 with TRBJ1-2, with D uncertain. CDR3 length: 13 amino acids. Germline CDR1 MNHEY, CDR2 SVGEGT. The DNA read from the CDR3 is TGTGCCAGCAGTTTCGTGCGGTCGATGGGC. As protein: CASSFVRSMG. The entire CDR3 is CASSFVRSMGYTF.

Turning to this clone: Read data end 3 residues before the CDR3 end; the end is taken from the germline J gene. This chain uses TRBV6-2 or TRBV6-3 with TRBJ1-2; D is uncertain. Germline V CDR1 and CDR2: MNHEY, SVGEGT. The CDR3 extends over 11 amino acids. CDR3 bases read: TGTGCCAGCAGGAGCAGCCTAGAC. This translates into CASRSSLD. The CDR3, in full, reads CASRSSLDYTF.

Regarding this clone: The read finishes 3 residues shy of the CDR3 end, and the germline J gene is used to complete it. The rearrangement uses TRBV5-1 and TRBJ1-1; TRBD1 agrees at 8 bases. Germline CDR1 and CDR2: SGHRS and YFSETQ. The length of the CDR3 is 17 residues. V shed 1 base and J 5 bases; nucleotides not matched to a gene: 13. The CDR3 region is CASSLLGGDRLGTEAFF. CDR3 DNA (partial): TGCGCCAGCAGCTTGTTAGGGGGGGACAGGCTGGGGACTGAA.

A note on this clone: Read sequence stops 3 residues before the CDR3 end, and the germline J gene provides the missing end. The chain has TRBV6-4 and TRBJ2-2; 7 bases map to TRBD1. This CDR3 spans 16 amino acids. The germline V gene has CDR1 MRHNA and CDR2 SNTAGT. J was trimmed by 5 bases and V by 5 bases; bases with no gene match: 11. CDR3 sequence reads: CASSPSGDRATGELFF. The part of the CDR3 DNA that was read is TGTGCCAGCAGTCCATCAGGCGACAGGGCGACCGGGGAG.

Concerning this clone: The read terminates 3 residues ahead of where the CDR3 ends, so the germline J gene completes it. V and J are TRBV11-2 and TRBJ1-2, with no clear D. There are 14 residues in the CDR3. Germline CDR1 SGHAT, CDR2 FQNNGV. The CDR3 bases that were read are TGTGCCAGCAGCTTAGATCGGGGTGGCAATGAC. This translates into CASSLDRGGND. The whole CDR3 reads CASSLDRGGNDYTF.

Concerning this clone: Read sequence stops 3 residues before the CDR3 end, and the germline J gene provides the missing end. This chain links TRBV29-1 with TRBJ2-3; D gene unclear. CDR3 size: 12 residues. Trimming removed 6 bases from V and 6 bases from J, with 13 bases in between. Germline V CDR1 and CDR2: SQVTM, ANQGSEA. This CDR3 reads CSVAHPADTQYF. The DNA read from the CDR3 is TGCAGCGTAGCCCACCCTGCGGATACG.

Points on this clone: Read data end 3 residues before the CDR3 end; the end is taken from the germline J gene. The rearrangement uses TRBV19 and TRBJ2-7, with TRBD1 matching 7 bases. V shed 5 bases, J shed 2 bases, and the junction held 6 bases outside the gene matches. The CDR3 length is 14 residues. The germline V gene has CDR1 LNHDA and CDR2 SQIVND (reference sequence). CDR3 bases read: TGTGCCAGTAGTCCATCGACAGGGACCTACGAG. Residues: CASSPSTGTYE. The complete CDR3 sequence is CASSPSTGTYEQYF.

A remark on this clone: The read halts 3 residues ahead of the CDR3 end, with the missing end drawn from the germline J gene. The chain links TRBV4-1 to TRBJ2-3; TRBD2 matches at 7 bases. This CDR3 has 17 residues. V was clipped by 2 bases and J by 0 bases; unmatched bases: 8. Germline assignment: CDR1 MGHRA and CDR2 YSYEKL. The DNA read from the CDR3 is TGCGCCAGCAGCCAACTTTCGACTAGCCCCAGCACAGATACG. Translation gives CASSQLSTSPSTDT. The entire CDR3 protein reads CASSQLSTSPSTDTQYF.

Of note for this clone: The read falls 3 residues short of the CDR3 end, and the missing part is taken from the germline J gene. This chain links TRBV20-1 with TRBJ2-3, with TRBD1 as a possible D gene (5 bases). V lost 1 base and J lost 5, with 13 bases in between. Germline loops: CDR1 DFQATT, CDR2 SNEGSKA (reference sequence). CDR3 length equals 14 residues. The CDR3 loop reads CSARGRVDRDTQYF. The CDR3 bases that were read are TGCAGTGCTAGAGGTCGAGTAGACAGAGATACG.

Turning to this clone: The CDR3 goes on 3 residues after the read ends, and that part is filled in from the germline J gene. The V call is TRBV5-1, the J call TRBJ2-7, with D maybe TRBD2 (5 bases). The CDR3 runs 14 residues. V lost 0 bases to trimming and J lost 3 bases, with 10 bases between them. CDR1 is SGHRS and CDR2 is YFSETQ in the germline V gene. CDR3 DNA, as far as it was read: TGCGCCAGCAGCTTGGGTGTCGGACTCTACGAG. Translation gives CASSLGVGLYE. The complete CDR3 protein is CASSLGVGLYEQYF. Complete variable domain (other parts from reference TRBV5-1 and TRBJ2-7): KAGVTQTPRYLIKTRGQQVTLSCSPISGHRSVSWYQQTPGQGLQFLFEYFSETQRNKGNFPGRFSGRQFSNSRSEMNVSTLELGDSALYLCASSLGVGLYEQYFGPGTRLTVT.

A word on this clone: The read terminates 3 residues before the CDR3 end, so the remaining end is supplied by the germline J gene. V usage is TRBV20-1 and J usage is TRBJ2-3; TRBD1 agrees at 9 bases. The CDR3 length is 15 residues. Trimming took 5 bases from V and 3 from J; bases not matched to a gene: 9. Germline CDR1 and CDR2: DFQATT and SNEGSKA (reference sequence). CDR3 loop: CSAPKQGALTDTQYF. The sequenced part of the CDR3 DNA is TGCAGTGCTCCGAAACAGGGGGCGCTGACAGATACG.

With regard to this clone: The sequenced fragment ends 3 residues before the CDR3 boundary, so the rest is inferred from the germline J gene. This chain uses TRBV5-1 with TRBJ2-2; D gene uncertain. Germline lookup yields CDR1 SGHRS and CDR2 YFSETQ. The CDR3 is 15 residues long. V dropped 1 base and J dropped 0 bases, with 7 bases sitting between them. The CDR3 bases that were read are TGCGCCAGCAGCTTGTCACAGACGAACACCGGGGAG. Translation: CASSLSQTNTGE. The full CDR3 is CASSLSQTNTGELFF.

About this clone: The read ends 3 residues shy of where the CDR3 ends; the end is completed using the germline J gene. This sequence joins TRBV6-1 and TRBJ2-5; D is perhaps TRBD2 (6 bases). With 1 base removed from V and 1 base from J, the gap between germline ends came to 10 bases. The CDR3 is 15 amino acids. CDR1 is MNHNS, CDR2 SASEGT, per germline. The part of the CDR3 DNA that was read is TGTGCCAGCAGTGAAGTATGGGGGGTCCAAGAGACC. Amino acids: CASSEVWGVQET. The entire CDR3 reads CASSEVWGVQETQYF.

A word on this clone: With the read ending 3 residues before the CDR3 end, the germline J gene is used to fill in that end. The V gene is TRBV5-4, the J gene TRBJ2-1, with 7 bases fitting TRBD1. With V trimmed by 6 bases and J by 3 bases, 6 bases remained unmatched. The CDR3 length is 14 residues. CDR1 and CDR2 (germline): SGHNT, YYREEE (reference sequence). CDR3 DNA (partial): TGTGCCAGCATTCTACAGGGGAGCTACAATGAG. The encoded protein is CASILQGSYNE. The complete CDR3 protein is CASILQGSYNEQFF.

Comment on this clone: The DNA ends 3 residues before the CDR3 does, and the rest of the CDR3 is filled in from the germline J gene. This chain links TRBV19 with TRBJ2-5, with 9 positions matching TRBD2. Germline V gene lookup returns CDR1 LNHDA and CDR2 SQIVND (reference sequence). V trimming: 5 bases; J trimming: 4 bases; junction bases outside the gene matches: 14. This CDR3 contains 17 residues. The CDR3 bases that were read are TGTGCCAGTAGTGCTTCCCCCGGACTAGCGAGTTTAGAGACC. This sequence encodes CASSASPGLASLET. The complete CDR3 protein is CASSASPGLASLETQYF.

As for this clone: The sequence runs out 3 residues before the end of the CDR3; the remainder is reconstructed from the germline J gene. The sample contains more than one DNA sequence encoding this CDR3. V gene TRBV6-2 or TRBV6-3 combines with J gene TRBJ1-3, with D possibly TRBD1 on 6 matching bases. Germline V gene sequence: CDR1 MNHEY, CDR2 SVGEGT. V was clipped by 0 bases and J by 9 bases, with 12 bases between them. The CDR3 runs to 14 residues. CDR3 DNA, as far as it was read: TGTGCCAGCAGTTACTCGAGCAGGGGAGCCACC. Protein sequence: CASSYSSRGAT. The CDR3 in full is CASSYSSRGATIYF.

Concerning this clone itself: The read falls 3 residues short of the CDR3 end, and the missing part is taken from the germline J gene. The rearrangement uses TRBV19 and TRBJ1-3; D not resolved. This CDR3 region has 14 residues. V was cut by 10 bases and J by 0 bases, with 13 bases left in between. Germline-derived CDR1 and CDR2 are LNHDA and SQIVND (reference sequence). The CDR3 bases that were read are TGTGCCACCGGCGGCGATTCCTCTGGAAACACC. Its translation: CATGGDSSGNT. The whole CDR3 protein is CATGGDSSGNTIYF. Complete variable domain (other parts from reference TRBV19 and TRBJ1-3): DGGITQSPKYLFRKEGQNVTLSCEQNLNHDAMYWYRQDPGQGLRLIYYSQIVNDFQKGDIAEGYSVSREKKESFPLTVTSAQKNPTAFYLCATGGDSSGNTIYFGEGSWLTVV.

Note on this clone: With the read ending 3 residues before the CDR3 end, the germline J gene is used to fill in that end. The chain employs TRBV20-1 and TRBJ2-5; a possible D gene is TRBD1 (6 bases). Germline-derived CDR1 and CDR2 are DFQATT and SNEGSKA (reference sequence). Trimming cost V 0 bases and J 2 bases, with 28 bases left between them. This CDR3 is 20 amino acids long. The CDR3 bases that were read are TGCAGTGCTAGAGATAAAGGGGGTAGGCTAGCTTTTTTGGGACAAGAGACC. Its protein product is CSARDKGGRLAFLGQET. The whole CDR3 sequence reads CSARDKGGRLAFLGQETQYF.

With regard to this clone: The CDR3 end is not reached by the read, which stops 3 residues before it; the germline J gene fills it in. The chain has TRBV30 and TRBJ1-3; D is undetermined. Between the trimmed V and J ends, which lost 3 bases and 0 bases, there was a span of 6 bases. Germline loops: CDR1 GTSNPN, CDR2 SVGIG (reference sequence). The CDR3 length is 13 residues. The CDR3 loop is CAWSRLSGNTIYF. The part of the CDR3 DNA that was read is TGTGCCTGGAGCAGGCTCTCTGGAAACACC.

CDR3 DNA, as far as it was read: TGCGCCAGCAGCTTGGCAGGGGGTGGGTACGAG. It encodes CASSLAGGGYE. The full CDR3 sequence reads CASSLAGGGYEQYF. The chain employs TRBV5-1 and TRBJ2-7, with 7 positions matching TRBD1. The read ends 3 residues before the CDR3 terminus; that terminus is restored from the germline J gene. Trimming removed 0 bases from V and 4 bases from J; junction bases left unmatched: 4. Germline CDR1 SGHRS, CDR2 YFSETQ. This CDR3 is 14 amino acids long.

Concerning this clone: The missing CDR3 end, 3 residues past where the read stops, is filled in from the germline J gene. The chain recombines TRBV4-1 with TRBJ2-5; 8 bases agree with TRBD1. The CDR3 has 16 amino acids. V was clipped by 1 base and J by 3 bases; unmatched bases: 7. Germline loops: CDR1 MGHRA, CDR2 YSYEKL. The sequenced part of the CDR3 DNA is TGCGCCAGCAGCCAAGTTCAGGCAGGGGGCGAAGAGACC. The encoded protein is CASSQVQAGGEET. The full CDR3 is CASSQVQAGGEETQYF.

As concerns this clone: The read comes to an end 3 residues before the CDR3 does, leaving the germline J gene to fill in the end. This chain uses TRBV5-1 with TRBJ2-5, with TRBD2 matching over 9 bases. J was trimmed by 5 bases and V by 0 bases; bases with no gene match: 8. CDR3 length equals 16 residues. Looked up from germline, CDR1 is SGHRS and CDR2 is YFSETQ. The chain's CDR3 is CASSLAWTSDRETQYF. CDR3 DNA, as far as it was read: TGCGCCAGCAGCTTGGCTTGGACTAGCGATCGGGAGACC.

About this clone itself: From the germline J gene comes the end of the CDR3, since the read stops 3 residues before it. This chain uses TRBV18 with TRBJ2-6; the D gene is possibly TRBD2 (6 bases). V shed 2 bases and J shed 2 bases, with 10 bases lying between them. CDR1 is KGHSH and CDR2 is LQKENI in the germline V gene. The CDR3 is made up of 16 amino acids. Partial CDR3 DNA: TGTGCCAGCTCACCAGCTCGGACTACTGGGGCCAACGTC. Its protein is CASSPARTTGANV. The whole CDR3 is CASSPARTTGANVLTF.

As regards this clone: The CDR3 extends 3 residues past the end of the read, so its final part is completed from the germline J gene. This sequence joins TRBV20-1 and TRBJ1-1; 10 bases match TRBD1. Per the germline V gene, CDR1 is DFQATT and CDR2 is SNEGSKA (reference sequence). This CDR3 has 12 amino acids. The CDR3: CSAIDRGLGAFF. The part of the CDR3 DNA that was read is TGCAGTGCTATCGACAGGGGGCTGGGA.

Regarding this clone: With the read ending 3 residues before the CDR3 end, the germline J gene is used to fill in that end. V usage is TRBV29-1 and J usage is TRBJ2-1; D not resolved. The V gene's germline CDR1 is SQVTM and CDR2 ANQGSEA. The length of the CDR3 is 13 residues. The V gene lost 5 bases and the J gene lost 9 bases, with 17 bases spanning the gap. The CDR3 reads CSVRRGPFSEQFF. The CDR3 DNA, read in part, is TGCAGCGTTCGACGCGGTCCGTTCAGTGAG.

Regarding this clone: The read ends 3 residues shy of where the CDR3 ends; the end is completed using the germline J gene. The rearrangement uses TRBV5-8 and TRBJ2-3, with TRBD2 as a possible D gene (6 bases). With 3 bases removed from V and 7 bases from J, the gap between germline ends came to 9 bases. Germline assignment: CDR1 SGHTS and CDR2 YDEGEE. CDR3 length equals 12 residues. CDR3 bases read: TGTGCCAGCAGCTCGGAGGGGAATACG. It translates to CASSSEGNT. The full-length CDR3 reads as CASSSEGNTQYF.